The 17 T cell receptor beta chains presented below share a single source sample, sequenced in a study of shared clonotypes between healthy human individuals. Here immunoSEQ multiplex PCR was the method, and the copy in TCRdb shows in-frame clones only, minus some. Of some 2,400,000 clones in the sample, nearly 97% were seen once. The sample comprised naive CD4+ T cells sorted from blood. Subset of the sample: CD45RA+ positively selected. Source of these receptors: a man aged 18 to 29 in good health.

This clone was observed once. CDR3 DNA: TGCGCCAGCAGCTCTACTGGACAGGGGGTGGGCGGGGAGCTGTTTTTT. This translates into CASSSTGQGVGGELFF. The chain employs TRBV5-1 and TRBJ2-2, with 10 bases lining up with TRBD1. Germline V gene data show CDR1 as SGHRS and CDR2 as YFSETQ. With V trimmed by 3 bases and J by 7 bases, 9 bases remained unmatched. The CDR3 spans 16 residues.

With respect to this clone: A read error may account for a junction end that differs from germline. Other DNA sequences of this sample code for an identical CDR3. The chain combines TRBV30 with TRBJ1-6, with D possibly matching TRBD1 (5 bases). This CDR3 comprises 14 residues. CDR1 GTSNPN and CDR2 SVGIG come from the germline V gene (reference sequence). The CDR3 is CAGTARSSNSPLHF. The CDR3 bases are TGCGCTGGGACCGCCCGGTCCTCCAATTCACCCCTCCACTTT. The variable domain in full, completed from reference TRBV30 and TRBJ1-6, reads SQTIHQWPATLVQPVGSPLSLECTVEGTSNPNLYWYRQAAGRGLQLLFYSVGIGQISSEVPQNLSASRPQDRQFILSSKKLLLSDSGFYLCAGTARSSNSPLHFGNGTRLTVT.

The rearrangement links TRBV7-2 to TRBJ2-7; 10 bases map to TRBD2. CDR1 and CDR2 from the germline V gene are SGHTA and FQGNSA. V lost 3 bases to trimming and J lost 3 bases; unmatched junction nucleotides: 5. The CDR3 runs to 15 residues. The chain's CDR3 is CASSFSGRAFYEQYF. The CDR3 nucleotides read TGTGCCAGCAGCTTCAGCGGGAGGGCCTTCTACGAGCAGTACTTC.

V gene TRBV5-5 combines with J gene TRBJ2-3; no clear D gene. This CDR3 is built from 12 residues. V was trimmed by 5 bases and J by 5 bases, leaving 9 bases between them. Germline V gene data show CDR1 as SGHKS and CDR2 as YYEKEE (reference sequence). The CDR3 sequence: CASSSVGDTQYF. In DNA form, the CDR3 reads TGTGCCAGCAGTTCGGTGGGAGATACGCAGTATTTT.

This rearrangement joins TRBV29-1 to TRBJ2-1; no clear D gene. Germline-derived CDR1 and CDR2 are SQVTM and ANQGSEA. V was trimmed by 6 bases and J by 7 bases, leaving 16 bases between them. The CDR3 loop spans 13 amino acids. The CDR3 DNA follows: TGCAGCGTCCCTATGAGCCCTCAAAATGAGCAGTTCTTC. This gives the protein CSVPMSPQNEQFF.

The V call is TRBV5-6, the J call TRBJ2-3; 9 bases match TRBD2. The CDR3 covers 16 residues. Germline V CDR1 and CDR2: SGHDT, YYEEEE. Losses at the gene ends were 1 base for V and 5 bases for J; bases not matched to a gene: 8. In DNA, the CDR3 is TGTGCCAGCAGCTTGCAGCGGGAGGTCTGGGAAGATACGCAGTATTTT. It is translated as CASSLQREVWEDTQYF.

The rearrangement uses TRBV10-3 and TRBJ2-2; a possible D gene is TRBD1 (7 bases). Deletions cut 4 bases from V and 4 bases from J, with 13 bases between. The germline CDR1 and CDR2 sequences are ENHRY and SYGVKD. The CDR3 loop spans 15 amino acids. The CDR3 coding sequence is TGTGCCATCAGTGTATGGCAGGGGGGCACCGGGGAGCTGTTTTTT. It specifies CAISVWQGGTGELFF.

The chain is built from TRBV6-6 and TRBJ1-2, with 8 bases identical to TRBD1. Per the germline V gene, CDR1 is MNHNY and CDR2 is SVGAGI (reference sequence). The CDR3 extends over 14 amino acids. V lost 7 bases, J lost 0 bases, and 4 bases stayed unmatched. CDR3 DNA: TGTGCCAGCATGGGGACAGGCCCTAACTATGGCTACACCTTC. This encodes CASMGTGPNYGYTF.

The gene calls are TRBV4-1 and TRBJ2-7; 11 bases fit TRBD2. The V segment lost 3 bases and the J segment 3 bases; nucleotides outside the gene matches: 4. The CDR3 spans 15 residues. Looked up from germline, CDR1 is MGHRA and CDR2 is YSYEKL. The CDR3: CASSQSSGGNYEQYF. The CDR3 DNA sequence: TGCGCCAGCAGCCAGTCTAGCGGGGGGAACTACGAGCAGTACTTC.

The CDR3: CASSPEVGYEQYF. The CDR3 DNA is TGCGCCAGCAGCCCGGAAGTGGGGTACGAGCAGTACTTC. This chain links TRBV5-1 with TRBJ2-7, with D unresolved. This CDR3 is built from 13 residues. V lost 4 bases, J lost 4 bases, and 12 bases lay in between. Germline loops: CDR1 SGHRS, CDR2 YFSETQ.

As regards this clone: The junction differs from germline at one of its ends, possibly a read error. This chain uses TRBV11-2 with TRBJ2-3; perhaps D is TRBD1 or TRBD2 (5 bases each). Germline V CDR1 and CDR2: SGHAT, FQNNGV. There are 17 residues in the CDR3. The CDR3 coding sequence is TGTGCCAGCAGCTCGGGCGCTGCCGGGACCCGCACTGATACGCAGTATTTT. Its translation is CASSSGAAGTRTDTQYF.

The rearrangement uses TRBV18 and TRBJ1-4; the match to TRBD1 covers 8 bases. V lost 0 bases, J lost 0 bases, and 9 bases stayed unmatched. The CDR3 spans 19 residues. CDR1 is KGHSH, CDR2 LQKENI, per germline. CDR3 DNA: TGTGCCAGCTCACCACCGAATGGACAGGGAATTGCAACTAATGAAAAACTGTTTTTT. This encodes CASSPPNGQGIATNEKLFF.

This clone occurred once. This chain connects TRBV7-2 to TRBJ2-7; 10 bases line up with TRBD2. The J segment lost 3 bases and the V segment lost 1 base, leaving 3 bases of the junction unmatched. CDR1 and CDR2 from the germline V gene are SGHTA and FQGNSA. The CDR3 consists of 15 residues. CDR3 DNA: TGTGCCAGCAGCTTAGGAGGGACTAGCGTCTACGAGCAGTACTTC. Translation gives CASSLGGTSVYEQYF.

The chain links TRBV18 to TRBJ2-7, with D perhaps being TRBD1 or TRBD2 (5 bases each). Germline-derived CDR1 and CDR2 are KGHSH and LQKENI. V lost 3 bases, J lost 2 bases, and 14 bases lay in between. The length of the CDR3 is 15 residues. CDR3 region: CASSPGGTATYEQYF. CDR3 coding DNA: TGTGCCAGCTCACCTGGTGGGACCGCTACCTACGAGCAGTACTTC. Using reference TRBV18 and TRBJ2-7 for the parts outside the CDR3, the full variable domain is NAGVMQNPRHLVRRRGQEARLRCSPMKGHSHVYWYRQLPEEGLKFMVYLQKENIIDESGMPKERFSAEFPKEGPSILRIQQVVRGDSAAYFCASSPGGTATYEQYFGPGTRLTVT.

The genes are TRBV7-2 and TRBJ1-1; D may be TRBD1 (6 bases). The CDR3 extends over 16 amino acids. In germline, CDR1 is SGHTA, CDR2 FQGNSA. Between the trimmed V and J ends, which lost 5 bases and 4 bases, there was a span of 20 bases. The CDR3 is CASSPRGGLGGTEAFF. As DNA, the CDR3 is TGTGCCAGCAGCCCTAGGGGGGGGCTTGGGGGCACTGAAGCTTTCTTT.

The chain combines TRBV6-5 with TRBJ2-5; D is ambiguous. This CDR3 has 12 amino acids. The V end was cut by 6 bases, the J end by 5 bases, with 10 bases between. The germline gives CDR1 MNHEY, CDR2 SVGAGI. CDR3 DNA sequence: TGTGCCAGCAGCCGTGCTACTGAGACCCAGTACTTC. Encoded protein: CASSRATETQYF.

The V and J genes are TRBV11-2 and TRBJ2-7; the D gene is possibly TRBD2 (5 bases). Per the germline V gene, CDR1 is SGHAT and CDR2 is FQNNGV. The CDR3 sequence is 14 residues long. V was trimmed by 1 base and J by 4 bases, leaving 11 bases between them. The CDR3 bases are TGTGCCAGCAGCTTAGTAGGACTCCCTTACGAGCAGTACTTC. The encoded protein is CASSLVGLPYEQYF.